A single sample gave rise to the 9 T cell receptor beta chains below, sequenced in a study of glioma-infiltrating T cells (dated by TCRdb to the mid-2010s). TCRdb lists the instrument as Illumina MiSeq. The iRepertoire nested amplicon-rescue multiplex PCR (arm-PCR) platform was used to amplify TCR alpha and beta CDR3 regions from RNA. TCRdb redid the processing of the public reads, applying fastp at Q25 and MiXCR, and retained in-frame beta chains. Identical CDR3 protein sequences are pooled into one entry, listed with their most common genes and DNA. This sample holds over 70,000 distinct CDR3 sequences; about 25% were observed only once. Together, the top ten hold over 5.5% of the sample. Sequencing was carried out using glioma tissue, nonneoplastic brain tissue, or PBMCs (not recorded which). The receptors were gathered from a human donor with low-grade glioma or glioblastoma, undergoing nonglioma brain surgery, or in good health (not recorded which).

The CDR3 is CSVEWAGRNYGYTF. In DNA form, the CDR3 reads TGCAGCGTTGAATGGGCAGGACGTAACTATGGCTACACCTTC. The V call is TRBV29-1, the J call TRBJ1-2; D is uncertain. V lost 2 bases to trimming and J lost 1 base, with 11 bases between them. This CDR3 is 14 amino acids long. The V gene's germline CDR1 is SQVTM and CDR2 ANQGSEA. The complete variable domain, with remaining parts taken from reference TRBV29-1 and TRBJ1-2, reads SAVISQKPSRDICQRGTSLTIQCQVDSQVTMMFWYRQQPGQSLTLIATANQGSEATYESGFVIDKFPISRPNLTFSTLTVSNMSPEDSSIYLCSVEWAGRNYGYTFGSGTRLTVV.

This clonotype was recorded many times. The CDR3, as DNA: TGTGCCAGCAGAGAGACAGGAGGGAGTGAAGCTTTCTTT. Its protein is CASRETGGSEAFF. The J gene is TRBJ1-1, the V gene TRBV6-1, with D possibly TRBD1 on 6 matching bases. The CDR3 contains 13 residues. Germline CDR1 is MNHNS and CDR2 is SASEGT. Deletions cut 6 bases from V and 7 bases from J, with 15 bases between.

This clonotype was detected ten times or more. The chain links TRBV20-1 to TRBJ2-5; TRBD1 matches 8 bases. This CDR3 has 14 amino acids. The trim removed 4 bases at V and 5 bases at J, leaving 9 bases unmatched. The V gene's germline CDR1 is DFQATT and CDR2 SNEGSKA (reference sequence). The CDR3 region is CSANNPGQDETQYF. The CDR3 DNA sequence: TGCAGTGCTAACAATCCGGGACAGGATGAGACCCAGTACTTC.

This clonotype was observed at least ten times. The J gene is TRBJ2-3, the V gene TRBV6-1; 10 bases map to TRBD2. The trim removed 6 bases at V and 1 base at J, leaving 13 bases unmatched. The V gene's germline CDR1 is MNHNS and CDR2 SASEGT. This CDR3 contains 18 residues. This CDR3 reads CASSHEREGPLRTDTQYF. DNA for the CDR3: TGTGCCAGCAGCCACGAGCGGGAGGGACCCCTCCGCACAGATACGCAGTATTTT.

This clonotype was seen repeatedly, ten times or more. Relative to the germline gene, one junction end is altered; a read error may explain this. This chain links TRBV7-9 with TRBJ1-1; perhaps TRBD1 as D (5 bases). Germline lookup yields CDR1 SEHNR and CDR2 FQNEAQ (reference sequence). This CDR3 contains 13 residues. CDR3 bases: TGTGCCAGCAGCCTAGCCGGGGCCCCTGAAGCTTTCTTT. Protein sequence: CASSLAGAPEAFF.

This clonotype was seen many times. The V gene is TRBV2, the J gene TRBJ2-2; D not certain. CDR3 length: 13 residues. Germline V gene lookup returns CDR1 SNHLY and CDR2 FYNNEI. V dropped 7 bases and J dropped 0 bases, with 6 bases sitting between them. The CDR3 protein is CASMRTNTGELFF. The DNA of the CDR3 is TGTGCCAGCATGAGGACGAACACCGGGGAGCTGTTTTTT.

The chain carries TRBV12-3 or TRBV12-4 and TRBJ2-2; 13 bases are a match to TRBD2. Trimming removed 5 bases from V and 6 bases from J; junction bases left unmatched: 6. The CDR3 length is 16 residues. Written as DNA, the CDR3 is TGTGCCAGCAGTGCCGGGACTAGCGGGAAACCCGGGGAGCTGTTTTTT. This codes for CASSAGTSGKPGELFF.

Comments on this clonotype: One end of the junction fails to match germline, which may point to a read error. The V gene is TRBV4-1, the J gene TRBJ2-1; 8 bases line up with TRBD2. Per germline, CDR1 MGHRA and CDR2 YSYEKL. The CDR3 has 15 residues. CDR3 region: CASSPREGAYNELFF. CDR3 bases: TGCGCCAGCAGCCCCCGGGAGGGCGCCTACAATGAGCTGTTCTTC.

This clonotype was picked up many times. V is TRBV19 and J is TRBJ1-5; D not certain. Germline loops: CDR1 LNHDA, CDR2 SQIVND (reference sequence). Between the trimmed V and J ends, which lost 9 bases and 7 bases, there was a span of 22 bases. The CDR3 length is 15 residues. The chain's CDR3 is CASDLRRTQKQPQHF. The DNA for the CDR3 is TGTGCCAGCGACTTACGACGCACTCAAAAGCAGCCCCAGCATTTT.